Sequencing of this T cell receptor (beta chain) was carried out in a study of cytomegalovirus exposure and HLA in healthy donors. Notes on the study in general: Being indistinguishable, some V segments were excluded, TRBV6-2 and TRBV6-3 among them.

The study ran its PCR with 60 Vbeta and 13 Jbeta primers. TCRdb keeps only in-frame clones here, not all; method: immunoSEQ multiplex PCR. The repertoire holds approximately 210,000 clones, with around 86% as singletons. About this clone itself: Its antigen remains unidentified.

The V segment lost 6 bases and the J segment 3 bases; nucleotides outside the gene matches: 5. The CDR3 is 13 amino acids. In germline, CDR1 is MNHEY, CDR2 SVGAGI. The chain is built from TRBV6-5 and TRBJ2-7; the match to TRBD2 covers 7 bases. Material for sequencing was PBMCs. The source of this sequence is a man aged 25 to 40 in good health and CMV-seronegative. The CDR3: CASSREGRYEQYF. The CDR3 region has the DNA TGTGCCAGCAGCAGGGAGGGCCGCTACGAGCAGTACTTC.